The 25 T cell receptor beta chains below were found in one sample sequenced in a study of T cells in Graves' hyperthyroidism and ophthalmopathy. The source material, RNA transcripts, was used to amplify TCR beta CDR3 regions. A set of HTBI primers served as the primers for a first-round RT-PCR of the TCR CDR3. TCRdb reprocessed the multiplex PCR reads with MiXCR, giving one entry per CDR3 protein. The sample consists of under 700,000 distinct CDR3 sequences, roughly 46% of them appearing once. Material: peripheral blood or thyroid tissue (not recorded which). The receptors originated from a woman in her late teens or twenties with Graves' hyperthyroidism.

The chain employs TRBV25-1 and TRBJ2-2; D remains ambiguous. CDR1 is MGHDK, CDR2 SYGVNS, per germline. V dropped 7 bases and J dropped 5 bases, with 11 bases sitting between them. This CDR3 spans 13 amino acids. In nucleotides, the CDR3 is TGTGCCAGCAACCACCATGGTACCGGGGAGCTGTTTTTT. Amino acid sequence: CASNHHGTGELFF.

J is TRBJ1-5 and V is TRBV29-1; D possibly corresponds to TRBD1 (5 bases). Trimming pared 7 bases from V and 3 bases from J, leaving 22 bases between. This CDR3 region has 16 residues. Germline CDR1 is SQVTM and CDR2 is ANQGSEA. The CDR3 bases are TGCAGCGCTAGAGATTGGGGCATCGGGAACAATCAGCCCCAGCATTTT. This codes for CSARDWGIGNNQPQHF.

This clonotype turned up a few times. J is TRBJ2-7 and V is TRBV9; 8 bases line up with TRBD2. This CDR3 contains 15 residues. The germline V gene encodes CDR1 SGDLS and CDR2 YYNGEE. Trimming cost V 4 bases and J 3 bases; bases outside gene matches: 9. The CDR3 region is CASSLGAGDNYEQYF. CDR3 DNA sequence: TGTGCCAGCAGCCTAGGAGCGGGAGACAACTACGAGCAGTACTTC.

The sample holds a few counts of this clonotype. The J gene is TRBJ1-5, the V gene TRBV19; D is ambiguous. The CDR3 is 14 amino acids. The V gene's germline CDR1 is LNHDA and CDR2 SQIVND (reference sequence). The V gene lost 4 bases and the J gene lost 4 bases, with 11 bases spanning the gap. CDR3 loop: CASSKETGNQPQHF. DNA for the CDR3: TGTGCCAGTAGTAAAGAGACGGGGAATCAGCCCCAGCATTTT.

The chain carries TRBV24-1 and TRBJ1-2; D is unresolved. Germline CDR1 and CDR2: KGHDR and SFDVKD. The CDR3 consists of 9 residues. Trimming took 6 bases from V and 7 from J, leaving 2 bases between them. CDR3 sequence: CATSLGYTF. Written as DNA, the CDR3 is TGTGCCACCAGTCTTGGCTACACCTTC.

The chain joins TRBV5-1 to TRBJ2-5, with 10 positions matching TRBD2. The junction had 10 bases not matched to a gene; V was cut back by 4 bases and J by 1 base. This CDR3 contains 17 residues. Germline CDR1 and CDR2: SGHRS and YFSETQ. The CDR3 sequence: CASSRTRTSGLQETQYF. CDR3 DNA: TGCGCCAGCAGCCGAACCAGGACTAGCGGACTCCAAGAGACCCAGTACTTC.

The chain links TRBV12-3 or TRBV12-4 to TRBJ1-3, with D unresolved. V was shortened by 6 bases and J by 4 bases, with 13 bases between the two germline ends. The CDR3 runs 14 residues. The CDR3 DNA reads TGTGCCAGCAGCGCCGCGCGCCAAGGAAACACCATATATTTT. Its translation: CASSAARQGNTIYF.

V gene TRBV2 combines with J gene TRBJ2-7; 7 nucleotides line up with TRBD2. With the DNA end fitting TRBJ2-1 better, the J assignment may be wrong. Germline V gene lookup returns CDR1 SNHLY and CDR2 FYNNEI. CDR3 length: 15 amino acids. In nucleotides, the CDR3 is TGTGCCAGCAGTCTCGGGGCGGGAGTCAGCAATGAGCAGTTCTTC. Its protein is CASSLGAGVSNEQFF.

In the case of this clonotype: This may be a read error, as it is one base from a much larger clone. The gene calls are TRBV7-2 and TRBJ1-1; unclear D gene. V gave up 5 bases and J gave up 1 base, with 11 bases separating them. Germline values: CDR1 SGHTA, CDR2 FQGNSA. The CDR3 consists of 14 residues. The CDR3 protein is CASSQDPENTEAFF. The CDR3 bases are TGTGCCAGCAGCCAAGATCCGGAGAACACTGAAGCTTTCTTT.

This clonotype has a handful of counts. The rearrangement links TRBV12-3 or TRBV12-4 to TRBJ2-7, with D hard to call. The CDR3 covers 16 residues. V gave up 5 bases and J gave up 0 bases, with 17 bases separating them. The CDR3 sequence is CASSPTTLIPSYEQYF. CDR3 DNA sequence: TGTGCCAGCAGTCCAACGACCCTTATCCCCTCCTACGAGCAGTACTTC.

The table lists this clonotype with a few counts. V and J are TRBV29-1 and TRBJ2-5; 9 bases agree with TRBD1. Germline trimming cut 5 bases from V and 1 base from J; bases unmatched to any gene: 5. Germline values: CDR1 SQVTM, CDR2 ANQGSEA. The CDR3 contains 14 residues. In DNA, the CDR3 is TGCAGCGTTCTGGGACAGGGATTCCAAGAGACCCAGTACTTC. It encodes CSVLGQGFQETQYF.

CDR3 sequence reads: CSVTAGETQYF. The CDR3, as DNA: TGCAGCGTGACGGCGGGAGAGACCCAGTACTTC. The chain recombines TRBV29-1 with TRBJ2-5; weak D call: TRBD2 (5 bases). V gave up 6 bases and J gave up 4 bases, with 9 bases separating them. The CDR3 runs 11 residues. CDR1 is SQVTM, CDR2 ANQGSEA, per germline.

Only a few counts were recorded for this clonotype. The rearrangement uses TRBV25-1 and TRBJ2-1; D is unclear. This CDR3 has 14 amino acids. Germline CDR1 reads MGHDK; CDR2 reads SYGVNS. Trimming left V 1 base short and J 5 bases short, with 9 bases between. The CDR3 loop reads CASSEWVPHNEQFF. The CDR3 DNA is TGTGCCAGCAGTGAATGGGTACCGCACAATGAGCAGTTCTTC.

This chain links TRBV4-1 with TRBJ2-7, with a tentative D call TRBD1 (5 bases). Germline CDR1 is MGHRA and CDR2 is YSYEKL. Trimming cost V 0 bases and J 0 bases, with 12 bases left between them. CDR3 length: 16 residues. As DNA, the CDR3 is TGCGCCAGCAGCCAAGATCTGGACACGGGCTCCTACGAGCAGTACTTC. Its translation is CASSQDLDTGSYEQYF.

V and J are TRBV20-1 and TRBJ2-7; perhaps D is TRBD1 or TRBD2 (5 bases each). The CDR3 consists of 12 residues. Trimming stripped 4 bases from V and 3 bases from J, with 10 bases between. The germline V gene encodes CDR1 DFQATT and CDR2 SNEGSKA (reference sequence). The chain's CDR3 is CSATRDDYEQYF. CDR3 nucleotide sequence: TGCAGTGCTACCCGGGACGACTACGAGCAGTACTTC.

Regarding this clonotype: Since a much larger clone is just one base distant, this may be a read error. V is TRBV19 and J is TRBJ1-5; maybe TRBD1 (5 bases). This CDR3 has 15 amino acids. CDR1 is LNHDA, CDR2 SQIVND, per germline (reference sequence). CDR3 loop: CASGMIGGIGQPQHF. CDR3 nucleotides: TGTGCCAGTGGTATGATCGGGGGGATTGGGCAGCCCCAGCATTTT.

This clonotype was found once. CDR3: CASSESLAGAEQYF. As DNA, the CDR3 is TGTGCCAGCAGTGAATCCCTAGCGGGTGCCGAGCAGTACTTC. The chain employs TRBV25-1 and TRBJ2-7; 8 bases map to TRBD2. There are 14 residues in the CDR3. Germline CDR1 reads MGHDK; CDR2 reads SYGVNS. V was pared by 1 base and J by 6 bases, with 5 bases of the junction left unmatched.

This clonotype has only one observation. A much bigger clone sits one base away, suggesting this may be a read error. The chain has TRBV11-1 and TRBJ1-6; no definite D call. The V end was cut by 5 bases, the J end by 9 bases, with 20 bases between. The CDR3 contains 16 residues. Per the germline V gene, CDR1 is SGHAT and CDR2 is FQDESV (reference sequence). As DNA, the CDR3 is TGTGCCAGCAGCCGCCCGGACCGTCAAGGCCTTTCACCCCTCCACTTT. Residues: CASSRPDRQGLSPLHF.

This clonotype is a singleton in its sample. The CDR3 loop is CASSPDPGLPDNSPLHF. The CDR3 bases are TGTGCCAGCAGCCCAGATCCGGGGCTACCGGATAATTCACCCCTCCACTTT. This sequence joins TRBV14 and TRBJ1-6; tentative D call: TRBD1 (5 bases). Trimming cost V 4 bases and J 5 bases, with 18 bases left between them. In germline, CDR1 is SGHDN, CDR2 FVKESK. CDR3 length: 17 amino acids.

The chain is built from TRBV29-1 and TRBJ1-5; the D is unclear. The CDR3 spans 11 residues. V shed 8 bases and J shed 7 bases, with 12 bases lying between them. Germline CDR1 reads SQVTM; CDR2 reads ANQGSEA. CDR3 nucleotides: TGCAGCTTAACGGGGAAGCAGCCCCAGCATTTT. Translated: CSLTGKQPQHF. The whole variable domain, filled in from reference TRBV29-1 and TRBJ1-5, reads SAVISQKPSRDICQRGTSLTIQCQVDSQVTMMFWYRQQPGQSLTLIATANQGSEATYESGFVIDKFPISRPNLTFSTLTVSNMSPEDSSIYLCSLTGKQPQHFGDGTRLSIL.

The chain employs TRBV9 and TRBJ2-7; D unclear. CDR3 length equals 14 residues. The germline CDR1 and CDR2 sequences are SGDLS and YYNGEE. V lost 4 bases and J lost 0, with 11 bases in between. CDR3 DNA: TGTGCCAGCAGCCCAACAGTCCTCTCCTACGAGCAGTACTTC. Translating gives CASSPTVLSYEQYF.

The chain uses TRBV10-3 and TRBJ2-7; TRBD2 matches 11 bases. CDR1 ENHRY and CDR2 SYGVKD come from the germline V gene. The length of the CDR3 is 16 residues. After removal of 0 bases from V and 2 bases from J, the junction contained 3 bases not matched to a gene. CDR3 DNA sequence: TGTGCCATCAGTGAGTCGAGGACTAGCGGGCCCTACGAGCAGTACTTC. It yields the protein CAISESRTSGPYEQYF.

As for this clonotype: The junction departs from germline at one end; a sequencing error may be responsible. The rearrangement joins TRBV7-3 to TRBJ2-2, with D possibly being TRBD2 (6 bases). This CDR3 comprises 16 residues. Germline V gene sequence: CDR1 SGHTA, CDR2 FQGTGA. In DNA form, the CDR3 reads TGTGCCAGCAGTGAATCCCGCACCCTGAGCACCGGGGGGCTGTTTTTT. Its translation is CASSESRTLSTGGLFF.

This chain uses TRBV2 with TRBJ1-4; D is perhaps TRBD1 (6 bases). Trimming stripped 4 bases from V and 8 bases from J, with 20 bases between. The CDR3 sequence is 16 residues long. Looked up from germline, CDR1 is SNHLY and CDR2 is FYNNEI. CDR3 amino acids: CASSAYPRGRVEKLFF. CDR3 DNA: TGTGCCAGCAGTGCTTACCCCCGGGGGCGCGTGGAAAAACTGTTTTTT.

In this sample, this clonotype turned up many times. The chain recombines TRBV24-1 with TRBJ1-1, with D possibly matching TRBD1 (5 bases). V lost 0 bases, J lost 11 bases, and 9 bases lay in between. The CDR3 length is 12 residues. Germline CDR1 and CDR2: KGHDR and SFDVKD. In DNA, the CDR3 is TGTGCCACCAGTGATTTGTTAGGGGCTGCTTTCTTT. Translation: CATSDLLGAAFF.